The present TCR beta chain was sequenced within a study of T cell responses to AZD1222 COVID-19 vaccine. The table came from immunoSEQ multiplex PCR; TCRdb's copy has only in-frame clones and leaves some out. Of tens of thousands of clones listed, approximately 80% are singletons. Looked up from germline, CDR1 is SGHDN and CDR2 is FVKESK. CDR3 length: 18 residues. The trim removed 2 bases at V and 7 bases at J, leaving 16 bases unmatched. The material sequenced was peripheral blood, taken 28 days after the second AZD1222 dose. The chain carries TRBV14 and TRBJ2-1; 8 bases align to TRBD2. The TCR comes from an adult who received the AZD1222 COVID-19 vaccine. The CDR3 here is CASSQHPKGLVGLNEQFF. In DNA form, the CDR3 reads TGTGCCAGCAGCCAACACCCGAAGGGACTAGTGGGCTTGAATGAGCAGTTCTTC.